These T cell receptor beta chains were read from a single sample in a study of blood T cell repertoires in COVID-19. Sequencing used immunoSEQ multiplex PCR; TCRdb keeps in-frame clones, though not all of them. The repertoire holds about 230,000 clones, with approximately 81% as singletons. The sequencing input was peripheral blood. Receptors were obtained from a woman of 80 years or more with acute or convalescent COVID-19. CDR3s include the opening cysteine and the closing phenylalanine or tryptophan.

TRBV19	TRBJ1-2	15	CASSPGNSGLGGYTF
TRBV19	TRBJ2-1	21	CASSIVPGLAGGPLGYNEQFF
TRBV3-1/TRBV3-2	TRBJ1-4	15	CASSKPAGRLEKLFF
TRBV5-1	TRBJ1-6	15	CASSFSGANNSPLHF
TRBV7-6	TRBJ2-1	14	CASSHPTKADEQFF
TRBV30	TRBJ1-2	15	CAWVDGTGSFGGYTF
TRBV4-2	TRBJ2-5	16	CASSPSASGRKETQYF
TRBV5-1	TRBJ2-1	11	CASSFASEQFF
TRBV2	TRBJ1-5	16	CASRKRAEYSNQPQHF
TRBV7-2	TRBJ2-3	18	CASSLLAESGGASDTQYF
TRBV12-3/TRBV12-4	TRBJ2-5	13	CASSPNNEGTQYF
TRBV29-1	TRBJ1-2	11	CSVDSYYGYTF
TRBV11-2	TRBJ2-3	15	CASSPIGGAADTQYF
TRBV6-5	TRBJ1-1	14	CASTPGYIHTEAFF
TRBV4-1	TRBJ1-2	15	CASSQVGGRNYGYTF
TRBV29-1	TRBJ1-4	14	CSVERQGEGEKLFF
TRBV4-1	TRBJ1-2	14	CASSQGKGNYGYTF
TRBV7-9	TRBJ1-1	14	CASSLAGQGPEAFF
TRBV5-4	TRBJ2-2	15	CASSGGQGNTGELFF
TRBV9	TRBJ2-1	16	CASSKTSGSSYNEQFF
TRBV6-5	TRBJ2-7	12	CASSFGTYEQYF
TRBV19	TRBJ2-1	14	CASQDWSSYNEQFF
TRBV14	TRBJ1-2	18	CASSQTSGGTAPTYGYTF
TRBV6-1	TRBJ2-5	16	CASSGTSGSMTETQYF
TRBV5-4	TRBJ1-2	13	CASSLGSGDGYTF
TRBV10-3	TRBJ2-1	14	CAISETQRDNEQFF
TRBV4-1	TRBJ2-3	15	CASSPSQTGTDTQYF
TRBV7-7	TRBJ2-5	14	CASSLAAGEETQYF
TRBV5-1	TRBJ2-7	14	CASSLGSGSYEQYF
TRBV6-5	TRBJ1-1	16	CASSYLRDRGLSEAFF
TRBV5-1	TRBJ2-6	13	CASAGSGANVLTF
TRBV10-3	TRBJ1-5	14	CAISEGTGDKPQHF